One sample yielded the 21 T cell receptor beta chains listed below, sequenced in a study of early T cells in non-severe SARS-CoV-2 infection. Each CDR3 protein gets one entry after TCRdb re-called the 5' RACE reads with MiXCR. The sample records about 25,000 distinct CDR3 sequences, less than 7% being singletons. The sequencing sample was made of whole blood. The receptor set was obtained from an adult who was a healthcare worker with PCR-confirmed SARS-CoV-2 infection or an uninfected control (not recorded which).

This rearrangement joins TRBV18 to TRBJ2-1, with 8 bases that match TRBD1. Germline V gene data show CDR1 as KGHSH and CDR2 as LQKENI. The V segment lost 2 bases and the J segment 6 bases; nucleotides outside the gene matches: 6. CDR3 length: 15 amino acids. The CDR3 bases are TGTGCCAGCTCACCAGGCGGGACAGGAAGCAATGAGCAGTTCTTC. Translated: CASSPGGTGSNEQFF.

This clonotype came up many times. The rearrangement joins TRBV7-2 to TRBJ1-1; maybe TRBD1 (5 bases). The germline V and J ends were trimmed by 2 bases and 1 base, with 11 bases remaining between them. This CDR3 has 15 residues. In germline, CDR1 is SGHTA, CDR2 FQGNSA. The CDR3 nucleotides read TGTGCCAGCAGCTTAAGGGGAAAACCGAACACTGAAGCTTTCTTT. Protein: CASSLRGKPNTEAFF.

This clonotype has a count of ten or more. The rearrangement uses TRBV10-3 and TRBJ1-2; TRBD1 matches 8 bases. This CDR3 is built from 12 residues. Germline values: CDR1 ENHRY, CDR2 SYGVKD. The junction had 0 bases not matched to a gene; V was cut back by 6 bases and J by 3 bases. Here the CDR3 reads CAIRGQDYGYTF. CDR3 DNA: TGTGCCATCAGGGGACAGGACTATGGCTACACCTTC.

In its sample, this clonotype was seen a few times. DNA of the CDR3: TGTGCCACCAGCCCCCCGAGCAGCGGCTCCTACGAGCAGTACTTC. This gives the protein CATSPPSSGSYEQYF. The chain combines TRBV15 with TRBJ2-7; D perhaps matches TRBD2 (5 bases). The CDR3 runs to 15 residues. Deletions cut 5 bases from V and 0 bases from J, with 14 bases between. From germline, CDR1 is LNHNV and CDR2 YYDKDF (reference sequence).

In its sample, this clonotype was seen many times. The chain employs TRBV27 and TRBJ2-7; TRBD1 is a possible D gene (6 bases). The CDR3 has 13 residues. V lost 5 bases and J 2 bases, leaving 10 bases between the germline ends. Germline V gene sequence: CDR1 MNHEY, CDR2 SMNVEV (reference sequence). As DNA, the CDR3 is TGTGCCAGCAGTCCCAGACAGGCCTACGAGCAGTACTTC. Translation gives CASSPRQAYEQYF.

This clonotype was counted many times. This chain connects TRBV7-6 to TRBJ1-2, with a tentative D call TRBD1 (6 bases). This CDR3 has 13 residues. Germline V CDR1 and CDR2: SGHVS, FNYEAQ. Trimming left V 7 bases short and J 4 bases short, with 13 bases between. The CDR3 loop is CASTPQGIYGYTF. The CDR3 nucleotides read TGTGCCAGCACCCCCCAGGGGATCTATGGCTACACCTTC.

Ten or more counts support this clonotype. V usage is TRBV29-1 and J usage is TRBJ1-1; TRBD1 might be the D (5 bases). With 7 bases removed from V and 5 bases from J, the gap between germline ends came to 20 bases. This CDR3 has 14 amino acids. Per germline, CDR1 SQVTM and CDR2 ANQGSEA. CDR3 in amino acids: CSARAGSMGTEAFF. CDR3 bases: TGCAGCGCCCGGGCAGGGTCGATGGGAACTGAAGCTTTCTTT.

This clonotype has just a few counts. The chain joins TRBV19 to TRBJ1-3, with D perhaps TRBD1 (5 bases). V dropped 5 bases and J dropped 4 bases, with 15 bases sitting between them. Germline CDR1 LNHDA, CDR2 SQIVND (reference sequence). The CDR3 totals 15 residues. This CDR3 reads CASSASGTGGNTIYF. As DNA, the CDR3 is TGTGCCAGTAGTGCGTCAGGGACTGGAGGAAACACCATATATTTT.

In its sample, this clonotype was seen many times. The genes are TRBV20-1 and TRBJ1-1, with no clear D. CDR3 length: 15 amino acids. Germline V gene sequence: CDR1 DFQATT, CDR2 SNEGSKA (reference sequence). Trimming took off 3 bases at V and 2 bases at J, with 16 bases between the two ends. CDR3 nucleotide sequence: TGCAGTGCTAGGGGAAGACCAGGACGTAACACTGAAGCTTTCTTT. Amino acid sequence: CSARGRPGRNTEAFF.

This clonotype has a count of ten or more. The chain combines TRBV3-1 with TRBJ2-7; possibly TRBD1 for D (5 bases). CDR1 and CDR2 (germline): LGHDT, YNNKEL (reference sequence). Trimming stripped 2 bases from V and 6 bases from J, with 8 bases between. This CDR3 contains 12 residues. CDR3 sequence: CASSQQGAEQYF. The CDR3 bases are TGTGCCAGCAGCCAACAGGGTGCCGAGCAGTACTTC.

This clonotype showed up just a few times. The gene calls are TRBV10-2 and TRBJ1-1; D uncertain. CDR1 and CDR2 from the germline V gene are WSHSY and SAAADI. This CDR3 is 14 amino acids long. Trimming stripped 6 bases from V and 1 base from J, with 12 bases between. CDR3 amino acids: CASSQTTGNTEAFF. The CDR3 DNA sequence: TGCGCCAGCAGCCAAACAACCGGGAACACTGAAGCTTTCTTT.

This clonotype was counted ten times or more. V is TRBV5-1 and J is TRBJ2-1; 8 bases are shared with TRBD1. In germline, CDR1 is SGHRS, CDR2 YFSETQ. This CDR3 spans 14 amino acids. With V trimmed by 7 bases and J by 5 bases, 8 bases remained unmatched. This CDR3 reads CASCRGQENNEQFF. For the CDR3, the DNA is TGCGCCAGCTGCCGGGGACAGGAGAACAATGAGCAGTTCTTC.

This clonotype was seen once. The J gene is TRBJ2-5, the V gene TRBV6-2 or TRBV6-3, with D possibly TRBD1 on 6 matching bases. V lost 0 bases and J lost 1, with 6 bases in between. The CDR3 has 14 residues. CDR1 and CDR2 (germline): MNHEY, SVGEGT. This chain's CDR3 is CASSYSGAQETQYF. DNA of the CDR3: TGTGCCAGCAGTTACTCGGGGGCCCAAGAGACCCAGTACTTC.

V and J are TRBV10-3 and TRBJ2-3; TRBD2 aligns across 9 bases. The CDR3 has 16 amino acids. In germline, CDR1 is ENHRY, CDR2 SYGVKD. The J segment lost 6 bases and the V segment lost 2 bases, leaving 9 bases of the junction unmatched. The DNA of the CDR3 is TGTGCCATCAGTGAGGAACCGGGACTAGCATCCGATACGCAGTATTTT. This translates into CAISEEPGLASDTQYF.

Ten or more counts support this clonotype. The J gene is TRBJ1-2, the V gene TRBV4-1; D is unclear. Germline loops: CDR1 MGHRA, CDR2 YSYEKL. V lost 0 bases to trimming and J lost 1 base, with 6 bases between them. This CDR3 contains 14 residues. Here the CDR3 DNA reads TGCGCCAGCAGCCAAGAGAACAGTAACTATGGCTACACCTTC. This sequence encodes CASSQENSNYGYTF.

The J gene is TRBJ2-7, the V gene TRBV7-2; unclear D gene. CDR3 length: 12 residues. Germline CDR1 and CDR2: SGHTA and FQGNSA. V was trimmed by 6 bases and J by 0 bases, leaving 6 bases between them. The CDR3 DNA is TGTGCCAGCAGGTCGGGCTCCTACGAGCAGTACTTC. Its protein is CASRSGSYEQYF. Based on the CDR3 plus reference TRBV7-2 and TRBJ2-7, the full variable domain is GAGVSQSPSNKVTEKGKDVELRCDPISGHTALYWYRQSLGQGLEFLIYFQGNSAPDKSGLPSDRFSAERTGGSVSTLTIQRTQQEDSAVYLCASRSGSYEQYFGPGTRLTVT.

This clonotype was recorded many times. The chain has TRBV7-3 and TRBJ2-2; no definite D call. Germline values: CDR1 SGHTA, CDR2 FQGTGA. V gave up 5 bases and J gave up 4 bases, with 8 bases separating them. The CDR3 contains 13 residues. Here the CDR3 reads CASSTLPTGELFF. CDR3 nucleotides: TGTGCCAGCAGCACCCTACCCACCGGGGAGCTGTTTTTT.

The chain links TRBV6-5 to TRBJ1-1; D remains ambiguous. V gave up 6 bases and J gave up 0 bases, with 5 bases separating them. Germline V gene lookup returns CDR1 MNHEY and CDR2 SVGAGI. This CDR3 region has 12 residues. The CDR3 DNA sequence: TGTGCCAGCAGGCGACTGAACACTGAAGCTTTCTTT. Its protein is CASRRLNTEAFF.

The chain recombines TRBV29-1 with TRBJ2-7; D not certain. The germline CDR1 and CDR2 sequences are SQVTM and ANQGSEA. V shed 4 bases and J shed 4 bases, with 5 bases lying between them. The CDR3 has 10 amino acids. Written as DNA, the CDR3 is TGCAGCGTTGTTGGATACGAGCAGTACTTC. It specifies CSVVGYEQYF.

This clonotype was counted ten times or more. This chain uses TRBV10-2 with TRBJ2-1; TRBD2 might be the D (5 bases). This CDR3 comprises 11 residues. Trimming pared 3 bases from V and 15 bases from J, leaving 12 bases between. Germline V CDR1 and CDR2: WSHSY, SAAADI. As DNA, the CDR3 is TGCGCCAGCAGTGATGGAGGACTCACGTTCTTC. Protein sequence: CASSDGGLTFF.

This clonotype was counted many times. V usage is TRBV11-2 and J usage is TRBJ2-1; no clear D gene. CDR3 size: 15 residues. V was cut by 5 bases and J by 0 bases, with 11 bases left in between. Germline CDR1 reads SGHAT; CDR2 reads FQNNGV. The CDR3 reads CASSQAGYSYNEQFF. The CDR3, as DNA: TGTGCCAGCAGCCAAGCAGGTTACTCCTACAATGAGCAGTTCTTC. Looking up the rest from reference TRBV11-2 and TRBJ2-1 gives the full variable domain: EAGVAQSPRYKIIEKRQSVAFWCNPISGHATLYWYQQILGQGPKLLIQFQNNGVVDDSQLPKDRFSAERLKGVDSTLKIQPAKLEDSAVYLCASSQAGYSYNEQFFGPGTRLTVL.